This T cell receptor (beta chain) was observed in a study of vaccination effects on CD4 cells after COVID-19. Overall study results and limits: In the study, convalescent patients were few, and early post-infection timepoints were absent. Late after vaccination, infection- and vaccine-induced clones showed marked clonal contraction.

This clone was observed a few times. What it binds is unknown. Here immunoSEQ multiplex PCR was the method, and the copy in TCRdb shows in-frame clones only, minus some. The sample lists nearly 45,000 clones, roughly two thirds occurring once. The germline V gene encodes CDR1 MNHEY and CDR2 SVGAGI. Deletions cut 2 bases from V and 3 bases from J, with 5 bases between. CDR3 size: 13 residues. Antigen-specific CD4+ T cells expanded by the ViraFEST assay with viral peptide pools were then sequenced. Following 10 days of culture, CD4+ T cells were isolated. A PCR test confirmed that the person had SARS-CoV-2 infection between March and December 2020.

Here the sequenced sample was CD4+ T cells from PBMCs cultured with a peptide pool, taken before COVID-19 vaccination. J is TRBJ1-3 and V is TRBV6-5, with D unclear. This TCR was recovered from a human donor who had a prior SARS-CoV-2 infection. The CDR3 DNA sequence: TGTGCCAGCAGTTACCGCGGTGGAAACACCATATATTTT. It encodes CASSYRGGNTIYF.